This record concerns one TCR beta chain sequence. Its antigen is not known. Sequencing was performed with immunoSEQ multiplex PCR; in TCRdb, only in-frame clones are kept and a portion is missing. The sample consists of fewer than 6,000 clones, around nine tenths of them appearing once. The source of the sample is a study of T cell responses to AZD1222 COVID-19 vaccine. Timing groups of about 4 and about 12 weeks for second doses were pooled. Germline lookup yields CDR1 GTSNPN and CDR2 SVGIG (reference sequence). V lost 3 bases, J lost 5 bases, and 6 bases stayed unmatched. This CDR3 is built from 13 residues. Study-level results: Among those given AZD1222, only 5 to 7 were seropositive at baseline. A mostly white British donor set with more females was recruited, and clonal diversity was possibly underestimated. Spike as a whole was targeted by vaccine-associated CD4 TCRs, dominant at 160-218 and 743-854.

This clonotype was obtained from an adult who received the AZD1222 COVID-19 vaccine. The sequencing here drew on peripheral blood, taken 28 days after the second AZD1222 dose. This chain joins TRBV30 and TRBJ2-5; 7 bases line up with TRBD2. The CDR3 here is CAWSAAGLETQYF. The DNA of the CDR3 is TGTGCCTGGAGCGCAGCGGGATTGGAGACCCAGTACTTC. The full variable domain, in which reference TRBV30 and TRBJ2-5 provide the parts outside the CDR3, is SQTIHQWPATLVQPVGSPLSLECTVEGTSNPNLYWYRQAAGRGLQLLFYSVGIGQISSEVPQNLSASRPQDRQFILSSKKLLLSDSGFYLCAWSAAGLETQYFGPGTRLLVL.